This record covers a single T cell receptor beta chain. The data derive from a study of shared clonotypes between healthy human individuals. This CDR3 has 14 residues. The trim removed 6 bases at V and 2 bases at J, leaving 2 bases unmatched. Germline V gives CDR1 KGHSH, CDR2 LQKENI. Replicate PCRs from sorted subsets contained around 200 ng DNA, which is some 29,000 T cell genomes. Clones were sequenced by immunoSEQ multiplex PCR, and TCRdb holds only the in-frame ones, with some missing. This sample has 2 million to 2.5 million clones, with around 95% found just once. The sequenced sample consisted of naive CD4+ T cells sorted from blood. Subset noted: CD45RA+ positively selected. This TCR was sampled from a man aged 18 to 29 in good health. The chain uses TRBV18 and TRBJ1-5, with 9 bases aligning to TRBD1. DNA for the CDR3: TGTGCCAGCTCGGGGGACAGGGGCAATCAGCCCCAGCATTTT. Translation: CASSGDRGNQPQHF.